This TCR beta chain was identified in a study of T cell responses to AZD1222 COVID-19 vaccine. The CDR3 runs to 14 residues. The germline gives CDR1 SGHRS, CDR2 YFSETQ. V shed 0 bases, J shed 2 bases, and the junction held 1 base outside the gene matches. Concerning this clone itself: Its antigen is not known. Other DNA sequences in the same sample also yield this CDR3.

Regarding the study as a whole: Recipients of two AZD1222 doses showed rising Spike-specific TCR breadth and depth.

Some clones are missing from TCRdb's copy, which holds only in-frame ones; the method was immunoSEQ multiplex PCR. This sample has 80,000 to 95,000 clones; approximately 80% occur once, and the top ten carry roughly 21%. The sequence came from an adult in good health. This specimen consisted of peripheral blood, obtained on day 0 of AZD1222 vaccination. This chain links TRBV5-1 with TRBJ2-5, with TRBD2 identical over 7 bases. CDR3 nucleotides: TGCGCCAGCAGCTTGGCTAGCGGACAAGAGACCCAGTACTTC. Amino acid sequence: CASSLASGQETQYF.